These T cell receptor beta chains were read from a single sample in a study of blood T cell repertoires in COVID-19. Assay: immunoSEQ multiplex PCR; the TCRdb copy retains only in-frame clones and omits some. The table has about 300,000 clones, roughly 85% seen once; the top ten hold 13%. Input material: peripheral blood. The origin of the receptors is a human donor in a cohort sampled during active COVID-19. Each CDR3 is given with its conserved first and last residue. The D gene is left open where the match is weak. A row's size may be missing; if present it is once, few, many or a size class.

size,D,J,V,CDR3,DNA
few,TRBD2,TRBJ2-2,TRBV7-8,CASSRVAAGGPTGELFF,TGTGCCAGCAGCCGAGTAGCAGCGGGAGGGCCCACCGGGGAGCTGTTTTTT
-,-,TRBJ2-7,TRBV2,CASSERLTRKGHPNYEQYF,TGTGCCAGCAGTGAAAGATTAACGAGAAAGGGACACCCTAACTACGAGCAGTACTTC
-,-,TRBJ1-5,TRBV19,CASRPEGPRNQPQHF,TGTGCCAGTAGACCCGAAGGTCCGAGGAATCAGCCCCAGCATTTT
-,-,TRBJ1-2,TRBV28,CASSLSTGGNYGYTF,TGTGCCAGCAGTTTAAGTACGGGGGGGAACTATGGCTACACCTTC
-,TRBD1,TRBJ1-6,TRBV27,CASSLYRGGAPLHF,TGTGCCAGCAGTTTGTACAGGGGGGGAGCACCCCTCCACTTT
-,-,TRBJ2-4,TRBV4-3,CASSQTADKNIQYF,TGCGCCAGCAGCCAAACAGCAGATAAAAACATTCAGTACTTC
-,TRBD1,TRBJ1-1,TRBV3-1/TRBV3-2,CASTPGQGSGAFF,TGTGCCAGCACGCCGGGACAGGGGTCGGGAGCTTTCTTT
-,TRBD1,TRBJ1-1,TRBV5-4,CASSSPRAKGGDRGITEAFF,TGTGCCAGCAGCTCGCCGAGGGCAAAGGGGGGGGACAGGGGAATCACTGAAGCTTTCTTT
once,TRBD1,TRBJ1-1,TRBV18,CASSPRGQGITEAFF,TGTGCCAGCTCACCAAGGGGACAGGGGATCACTGAAGCTTTCTTT
-,-,TRBJ1-6,TRBV18,CASSRAGRDNSPLHF,TGTGCCAGCTCGCGCGCTGGTCGGGATAATTCACCCCTCCACTTT
-,TRBD2,TRBJ2-4,TRBV6-2/TRBV6-3,CASSRLAGVGLGIQYF,TGTGCCAGCAGTCGACTAGCGGGAGTTGGGTTGGGCATTCAGTACTTC
many,-,TRBJ2-7,TRBV14,CASISPRRRSIYEQYF,TGTGCCAGCATATCCCCCAGGAGGCGATCCATTTACGAGCAGTACTTC
-,-,TRBJ2-7,TRBV29-1,CSVVFLSYEQYF,TGCAGCGTTGTTTTCCTTTCTTACGAGCAGTACTTC
-,TRBD2,TRBJ2-5,TRBV18,CASSPPGLAGGTRETQYF,TGTGCCAGCTCACCCCCGGGACTAGCGGGAGGAACGCGAGAGACCCAGTACTTC
-,-,TRBJ2-7,TRBV7-6,CASSLGAGLSPYEQYF,TGTGCCAGCAGCTTAGGGGCAGGTCTTAGTCCCTACGAGCAGTACTTC
once,-,TRBJ1-2,TRBV28,CASSPGTFSNGYTF,TGTGCCAGCAGCCCCGGGACTTTTTCGAATGGCTACACCTTC
few,TRBD2,TRBJ2-1,TRBV18,CASSPPAGGAKDEQFF,TGTGCCAGCTCACCACCGGCGGGAGGGGCCAAGGATGAGCAGTTCTTC
-,TRBD1,TRBJ1-4,TRBV28,CATRGPVRPNEKLFF,TGTGCCACCAGGGGGCCAGTTAGGCCTAATGAAAAACTGTTTTTT
-,-,TRBJ2-1,TRBV5-1,CASSLRDEQFF,TGCGCCAGCTCACTTAGAGATGAGCAGTTCTTC
-,-,TRBJ2-1,TRBV7-8,CASSLTQASTQFF,TGTGCCAGCAGCTTAACACAGGCCTCAACGCAGTTCTTC
-,-,TRBJ2-1,TRBV18,CASSPEGTAYNEQFF,TGTGCCAGCTCACCGGAGGGGACAGCTTACAATGAGCAGTTCTTC
-,TRBD1,TRBJ1-4,TRBV6-5,CASSSTGGGGEKLFF,TGTGCCAGCAGTTCTACAGGGGGCGGGGGTGAAAAACTGTTTTTT
few,TRBD1,TRBJ1-6,TRBV20-1,CSASKPQSLSRLYRDSGNSPLHF,TGCAGTGCTAGTAAACCCCAGTCCCTAAGTAGGTTATACCGGGACAGTGGTAATTCACCCCTCCACTTT
-,-,TRBJ1-2,TRBV6-1,CASSDPRAGVYGYTF,TGTGCCAGCAGTGACCCGAGGGCAGGGGTCTATGGCTACACCTTC
-,-,TRBJ2-7,TRBV4-1,CASSQTGSATYEQYF,TGCGCCAGCAGCCAAACTGGGAGTGCAACCTACGAGCAGTACTTC
-,-,TRBJ1-1,TRBV18,CASSPPGLNTEAFF,TGTGCCAGCTCACCACCGGGCCTAAACACTGAAGCTTTCTTT
-,TRBD2,TRBJ2-5,TRBV12-5,CASGLTSGRGPETQYF,TGTGCTAGTGGTTTGACTAGCGGGAGGGGTCCAGAGACCCAGTACTTC
-,-,TRBJ2-7,TRBV5-1,CASSFRVQGGSYEQYF,TGCGCCAGCAGCTTTCGTGTCCAGGGGGGCTCCTACGAGCAGTACTTC
once,-,TRBJ1-2,TRBV6-6,CASSYTEFTGDGYTF,TGTGCCAGCAGTTACACCGAATTTACAGGAGATGGCTACACCTTC
-,TRBD1,TRBJ2-7,TRBV5-1,CASSFQGARADEQYF,TGCGCCAGCAGCTTCCAGGGGGCTCGAGCGGACGAGCAGTACTTC
once,-,TRBJ1-2,TRBV11-2,CASSLIKDGQGSSGYTF,TGTGCCAGCAGCCTAATAAAAGATGGGCAGGGGAGCTCTGGCTACACCTTC
-,TRBD2,TRBJ2-3,TRBV24-1,CATSLAAFTDTQYF,TGTGCCACGAGTCTAGCGGCCTTCACAGATACGCAGTATTTT
-,-,TRBJ2-7,TRBV27,CASSLSGVSGYEQYF,TGTGCCAGCAGTTTATCCGGAGTAAGCGGCTACGAGCAGTACTTC
-,TRBD1,TRBJ1-5,TRBV18,CASSLRQGSDSQHF,TGTGCCAGCTCACTTCGACAGGGAAGTGATTCCCAGCATTTT
-,TRBD1,TRBJ1-1,TRBV11-3,CASSLDAGGLSLNTEAFF,TGTGCCAGCAGCTTAGATGCAGGGGGCCTCTCTCTGAACACTGAAGCTTTCTTT
-,-,TRBJ2-7,TRBV19,CASSIPGSYEQYF,TGTGCCAGTAGTATACCCGGGTCCTACGAGCAGTACTTC
few,TRBD1,TRBJ2-7,TRBV2,CASSVQGPEQYF,TGTGCCAGCAGTGTACAGGGGCCGGAGCAGTACTTC
-,TRBD1,TRBJ1-2,TRBV2,CASSERGPVSDGYTF,TGTGCCAGCAGTGAGAGGGGGCCGGTATCTGACGGCTACACCTTC
-,TRBD2,TRBJ2-5,TRBV2,CASSESLAGETQYF,TGTGCCAGCAGTGAATCCCTAGCGGGAGAGACCCAGTACTTC
-,TRBD2,TRBJ2-7,TRBV12-3/TRBV12-4,CASSFGGRGEQYF,TGTGCCAGCAGTTTCGGCGGGAGAGGCGAGCAGTACTTC
few,-,TRBJ1-1,TRBV27,CASRRQSFTEAFF,TGTGCCAGCAGGCGGCAGTCCTTCACTGAAGCTTTCTTT
-,-,TRBJ2-3,TRBV7-9,CASKGANTDTQYF,TGTGCCAGCAAAGGAGCGAACACAGATACGCAGTATTTT
-,TRBD1,TRBJ2-7,TRBV18,CASSPLGQGRSYEQYF,TGTGCCAGCTCACCACTAGGACAGGGCCGCTCCTACGAGCAGTACTTC
-,TRBD1,TRBJ2-2,TRBV19,CASSQGARRTGELFF,TGTGCCAGTAGTCAGGGGGCGCGAAGGACCGGGGAGCTGTTTTTT
-,-,TRBJ2-1,TRBV5-5,CASSPGLGGYNEQFF,TGTGCCAGCAGTCCGGGCCTGGGGGGCTACAATGAGCAGTTCTTC
-,TRBD1,TRBJ2-7,TRBV28,CASSLRDRPYF,TGTGCCAGCAGTCTCCGGGACAGGCCTTACTTC
-,-,TRBJ1-2,TRBV6-1,CASSDAAGYGYTF,TGTGCCAGCAGTGATGCGGCCGGCTATGGCTACACCTTC
-,-,TRBJ2-3,TRBV28,CASSGGIRTDTQYF,TGTGCCAGCAGTGGAGGGATCAGAACAGATACGCAGTATTTT
-,-,TRBJ2-1,TRBV3-1/TRBV3-2,CASSLPGGADNEQFF,TGTGCCAGCAGCCTTCCGGGGGGCGCGGACAATGAGCAGTTCTTC
-,TRBD1,TRBJ1-1,TRBV28,CASSLDTGDGEAFF,TGTGCCAGCAGTTTAGATACAGGGGACGGGGAAGCTTTCTTT
once,TRBD2,TRBJ2-1,TRBV11-2,CASRRTSGRVEEQFF,TGTGCCAGCAGAAGGACTAGCGGGAGGGTTGAAGAGCAGTTCTTC
-,TRBD1,TRBJ1-1,TRBV28,CASSLRGRQAFF,TGTGCCAGCAGTCTCAGGGGGCGCCAAGCTTTCTTT
-,TRBD2,TRBJ2-3,TRBV7-6,CASSLRLAGDADTQYF,TGTGCCAGCAGCTTACGACTAGCGGGAGATGCAGATACGCAGTATTTT
-,TRBD2,TRBJ2-7,TRBV7-2,CASSSTSGRYEQYF,TGTGCCAGCAGCTCAACTAGCGGGAGGTACGAGCAGTACTTC
-,-,TRBJ2-7,TRBV27,CASSSRVGRRNEQYF,TGTGCCAGCAGTTCGAGGGTGGGGAGGAGGAACGAGCAGTACTTC